This entry describes one T cell receptor (beta chain). This clonotype was seen many times. Which antigen it targets is not known. No clone much larger than this one lies a single base away; base qualities are absent. Explained via the paper, the time point label denotes: patch test 2, 6 weeks after DPC sensitization. The sample's treatment or condition label, decoded: therapeutic diphenylcyclopropenone sensitization with weekly scalp DPC. At each patch-test visit, blood was drawn before the patch test was applied. To be eligible, patients had to be aged 18 to 70, diagnosed with alopecia and judged suitable for DPC therapy, while pregnant patients were excluded. Unfractionated whole blood was collected in Tempus Blood RNA tubes, and total RNA was extracted from that blood. The data belong to a study of human T cells and chemical hapten exposure (dated by TCRdb to about 2021). For context, the study as a whole: For sensitization, 2% DPC in acetone was applied to an approximately 2 cm by approximately 2 cm area of upper inner arm skin. Throughout the approximately 25-week study period, patients were also given weekly therapeutic DPC doses on the scalp. About 29 alopecia patients gave blood for TCR sequencing at one to four time points (pre-sensitization, 2, 6 and 24 weeks). Alopecia areata with under or over 50% scalp involvement, alopecia totalis and alopecia universalis were represented in the patient cohort, which was mostly female. Libraries were combined into a pool for sequencing, and differences in TCR yield between samples came mainly from small differences in library volumes within the pool. Blood was sampled from patients pre-sensitization (week 0) and at 2, 6 and about 24 weeks after DPC sensitization. Patch testing was performed on the upper back with Finn chambers containing 0.01% DPC, and the patch tests were scored after 6 days according to International Contact Dermatitis Research Group standards. Peripheral blood TCR repertoire changes were tracked in vivo in alopecia patients during primary and secondary sensitization to the hapten diphenylcyclopropenone (DPC).

The library was produced with RACE. Data came from a NextSeq 500. Library preparation attached unique molecular identifiers to individual cDNA molecules for quantitative, reproducible TCR counting. For every blood RNA sample, sequencing covered both the TCR alpha and TCR beta chains. As for the authors' bioinformatics: The median number of TCRs per sample was some 100,000, ranging from 23,224 to 690,600. V, J and CDR3 annotation of the TCR reads was carried out using the Decombinator software suite. Every sample was subsampled to the same number of TCRs (28,000) for the PS versus PT1 abundance plots. Expanded TCRs were defined as absent before sensitization and observed at least eight times at the 2-week time point. In TCRdb, the public reads were trimmed at Q25 with fastp and aligned with MiXCR, with productive beta chains retained. Here each entry gathers all rows of one CDR3 protein and keeps the most common genes and DNA. The V and J calls follow TCRdb's processing rather than the paper's. Present in this sample are about 40,000 distinct CDR3 sequences, approximately 3.5% of which were seen just once. About 6.2% of the sample is in the top ten clones.

At the junction V is shortened by 3 bases and J by 4 bases, with 10 bases in between. The CDR3 spans 13 residues, from the cysteine through the phenylalanine. The read is trimmed to its CDR3 DNA, 39 bases read in frame from base 1. The germline V gene gives CDR1 as SGDLS and CDR2 as YYNGEE. Overall study outcomes, separate from this receptor: After repeated subsampling, changes were observed in the strength of the expansion versus patch-test correlation and in the threshold at which the correlation became significant. DPC sensitization did not change the number of TCRs with a frequency above 1 in 1000, and there was no evidence of changes in global repertoire structure. All patients had alopecia, a presumed autoimmune disease, so their immune response might differ from that of healthy individuals. A positive correlation was found between the number of PT1 expanded TCRs and patch test score, with significance reached at thresholds 8, 16 and 32 but not 4. Expanded TCRs formed significantly more large CDR3 similarity clusters than pre-sensitization or healthy control sets, consistent with antigen-driven responses.

The chain was built from TRBV9 and TRBJ1-1, with the D gene too uncertain to name. This clonotype originated in a man in his forties with alopecia areata. Some clones in this sample may be carry-over from other donors' samples. The specimen comprised whole blood, sampled in connection with sensitization to the hapten diphenylcyclopropenone (DPC). The CDR3 in this case is CASSAGVVTEAFF. The DNA reads as follows: TGTGCCAGCAGCGCTGGCGTGGTCACTGAAGCTTTCTTT.